This TCR beta chain was observed in a study of T cells in Graves' hyperthyroidism and ophthalmopathy. Study as a whole: Blood was drawn when the patient was first diagnosed and still untreated. Study observations and caveats: Most thyroid-expanded clonotypes above 0.001 were also found in blood. Stable hyperthyroidism and ophthalmopathy were separated using 13 V-J signatures.

As concerns this clonotype: Its antigen is not known.

Reasons for excluding patients were uncontrolled infection, other autoimmune disease, pregnancy or lactation. Amplification of TCR beta CDR3 regions was performed using RNA transcripts as template. Researchers ran a first-round RT-PCR on the TCR CDR3 using the HTBI primer set. TCRdb passed the multiplex PCR reads through MiXCR, listing each CDR3 protein once. The sample contains hundreds of thousands of distinct CDR3 sequences, 38% of which appear only once. The source of this sequence is a young man with Graves' hyperthyroidism. Source material: blood.

The CDR3 region has the DNA TGCGCCAGCAAGGACAGTTTCGGCTACACCTTC. Its translation is CASKDSFGYTF. The J gene is TRBJ1-2, the V gene TRBV10-2; the D gene is possibly TRBD1 (6 bases). The germline gives CDR1 WSHSY, CDR2 SAAADI. The CDR3 totals 11 residues. Trimming pared 7 bases from V and 8 bases from J, leaving 11 bases between.